The present T cell receptor (beta chain) was sequenced within a study of blood T cell repertoires in COVID-19. On the study more broadly: Specimens from acute and convalescent COVID-19 originated in the United States, Italy and Spain. PBMCs, B-cell-depleted T cells, or T cells were the source of the cDNA or gDNA that made up the material.

As originally analysed: Amplification of reference gene primers was used by the study to estimate nucleated cell counts. Here immunoSEQ multiplex PCR was the method, and the copy in TCRdb shows in-frame clones only, minus some. For V, J and clone size, that table is used; D and trimming come from the DNA. The sample consists of some 190,000 clones, 75% to 90% of them appearing once. The germline V gene has CDR1 LNHDA and CDR2 SQIVND (reference sequence). This CDR3 is built from 13 residues. Trimming shortened V by 3 bases and J by 9 bases, and 14 bases separated the two germline ends. Sequencing used peripheral blood. V and J are TRBV19 and TRBJ1-1; D unclear. The source of this sequence is a man aged 25-40 years with acute or convalescent COVID-19. The CDR3 here is CASSIGRGDKAFF. The CDR3 nucleotides are TGTGCCAGTAGTATTGGGAGAGGAGATAAAGCTTTCTTT.